The rows below give T cell receptor beta chains drawn from one sample of a study of human T cells and chemical hapten exposure. TCRdb re-analysed the RACE reads in MiXCR, keeping a single row per CDR3 protein. The sample has about 65,000 distinct CDR3 sequences, around 6.1% seen once; the top ten hold 3% to 4%. Input material: whole blood. The source is a female donor in good health. Some clones in this sample may be carry-over from other donors' samples. CDR3s include the opening cysteine and the closing phenylalanine or tryptophan. A D gene is named only where the DNA matches it firmly. Size is omitted from some rows. Given values are once, few, many or a class for expanded clones.

v_gene: TRBV12-3/TRBV12-4
abundance: NA
d_gene: NA
j_gene: TRBJ1-1
CDR3aa: CASSFGAAGAEAFF
CDR3nt: TGTGCCAGCAGTTTCGGGGCGGCAGGGGCTGAAGCTTTCTTT

v_gene: TRBV6-2/TRBV6-3
abundance: many
d_gene: NA
j_gene: TRBJ2-7
CDR3aa: CASDPRGLGYEQYF
CDR3nt: TGTGCCAGCGATCCACGGGGCCTGGGTTACGAGCAGTACTTC

v_gene: TRBV27
abundance: few
d_gene: NA
j_gene: TRBJ1-2
CDR3aa: CATAAPSAGGYTF
CDR3nt: TGTGCCACCGCTGCCCCCTCTGCGGGCGGCTACACCTTC

v_gene: TRBV5-6
abundance: many
d_gene: NA
j_gene: TRBJ1-1
CDR3aa: CASTPPGVNTEAFF
CDR3nt: TGTGCCAGCACCCCCCCAGGGGTTAACACTGAAGCTTTCTTT

v_gene: TRBV5-1
abundance: few
d_gene: NA
j_gene: TRBJ1-4
CDR3aa: CASSLGATNEKLFF
CDR3nt: TGCGCCAGCAGCTTAGGGGCAACTAATGAAAAACTGTTTTTT

v_gene: TRBV6-4
abundance: NA
d_gene: NA
j_gene: TRBJ2-2
CDR3aa: CASSDSLDTGELFF
CDR3nt: TGTGCCAGCAGTGACTCACTAGACACCGGGGAGCTGTTTTTT

v_gene: TRBV7-2
abundance: many
d_gene: NA
j_gene: TRBJ2-6
CDR3aa: CASSSTGGANVLTF
CDR3nt: TGTGCCAGCAGCTCAACTGGTGGAGCCAACGTCCTGACTTTC

v_gene: TRBV7-9
abundance: many
d_gene: NA
j_gene: TRBJ2-3
CDR3aa: CASPKLRNRPSSTDTQYF
CDR3nt: TGTGCCAGCCCCAAGCTTAGGAATAGGCCTTCTAGCACAGATACGCAGTATTTT

v_gene: TRBV14
abundance: few
d_gene: NA
j_gene: TRBJ1-1
CDR3aa: CASSSSREPRTEAFF
CDR3nt: TGTGCCAGCAGCTCGAGCCGGGAACCACGCACTGAAGCTTTCTTT

v_gene: TRBV18
abundance: NA
d_gene: NA
j_gene: TRBJ2-5
CDR3aa: CASSPGATAKETQYF
CDR3nt: TGTGCCAGCTCACCCGGGGCGACGGCCAAAGAGACCCAGTACTTC

v_gene: TRBV6-5
abundance: few
d_gene: TRBD1
j_gene: TRBJ2-7
CDR3aa: CASSYSGTGSYEQYF
CDR3nt: TGTGCCAGCAGTTACTCCGGGACAGGGTCCTACGAGCAGTACTTC

v_gene: TRBV5-6
abundance: NA
d_gene: NA
j_gene: TRBJ1-6
CDR3aa: CASSLIRDTYNSPLHF
CDR3nt: TGTGCCAGCAGCTTGATCCGGGACACCTATAATTCACCCCTCCACTTT

v_gene: TRBV10-3
abundance: many
d_gene: TRBD1
j_gene: TRBJ1-4
CDR3aa: CAISEGTGMEEKLFF
CDR3nt: TGTGCCATCAGTGAGGGGACAGGGATGGAAGAAAAACTGTTTTTT

v_gene: TRBV6-1
abundance: few
d_gene: NA
j_gene: TRBJ2-4
CDR3aa: CASNPPGITNIQYF
CDR3nt: TGTGCCAGCAATCCACCGGGAATTACAAACATTCAGTACTTC

v_gene: TRBV5-1
abundance: many
d_gene: NA
j_gene: TRBJ2-7
CDR3aa: CASSSGQQYEQYF
CDR3nt: TGCGCCAGCAGCTCCGGACAGCAGTACGAGCAGTACTTC

v_gene: TRBV6-2/TRBV6-3
abundance: few
d_gene: NA
j_gene: TRBJ1-1
CDR3aa: CASSYNTMDEAFF
CDR3nt: TGTGCCAGCAGTTACAATACGATGGATGAAGCTTTCTTT

v_gene: TRBV6-5
abundance: many
d_gene: TRBD1
j_gene: TRBJ1-5
CDR3aa: CASSAQTGGVNQPQHF
CDR3nt: TGTGCCAGCAGTGCCCAGACAGGGGGTGTCAATCAGCCCCAGCATTTT

v_gene: TRBV7-9
abundance: many
d_gene: NA
j_gene: TRBJ1-6
CDR3aa: CASSLGGASPLHF
CDR3nt: TGTGCCAGCAGCTTAGGAGGGGCCTCACCCCTCCACTTT

v_gene: TRBV7-3
abundance: NA
d_gene: NA
j_gene: TRBJ1-1
CDR3aa: CASSLLPENTEAFF
CDR3nt: TGTGCCAGCAGCTTACTCCCGGAGAACACTGAAGCTTTCTTT

v_gene: TRBV28
abundance: NA
d_gene: NA
j_gene: TRBJ1-5
CDR3aa: CASSFLVHQPQHF
CDR3nt: TGTGCCAGCAGTTTTTTAGTCCATCAGCCCCAGCATTTT

v_gene: TRBV12-3/TRBV12-4
abundance: few
d_gene: NA
j_gene: TRBJ1-5
CDR3aa: CASSSSRIGFANQPQHF
CDR3nt: TGTGCCAGCAGTTCCTCCCGTATCGGGTTTGCCAATCAGCCCCAGCATTTT

v_gene: TRBV18
abundance: many
d_gene: TRBD1
j_gene: TRBJ2-1
CDR3aa: CASSPQTGGHNEQFF
CDR3nt: TGTGCCAGCTCACCACAGACAGGGGGTCACAATGAGCAGTTCTTC

v_gene: TRBV6-1
abundance: few
d_gene: TRBD2
j_gene: TRBJ2-7
CDR3aa: CASFRTSGIYEQYF
CDR3nt: TGTGCCAGCTTTCGGACTAGCGGGATTTACGAGCAGTACTTC

v_gene: TRBV27
abundance: NA
d_gene: NA
j_gene: TRBJ2-6
CDR3aa: CASSLPYRSGANVLTF
CDR3nt: TGTGCCAGCAGTTTACCCTACCGCTCTGGGGCCAACGTCCTGACTTTC

v_gene: TRBV9
abundance: many
d_gene: TRBD2
j_gene: TRBJ2-1
CDR3aa: CASRPWLAGNGGAEQFF
CDR3nt: TGTGCCAGCAGACCATGGTTAGCGGGAAATGGAGGGGCTGAGCAGTTCTTC

v_gene: TRBV28
abundance: NA
d_gene: TRBD2
j_gene: TRBJ2-5
CDR3aa: CASSSAGGPGIETQYF
CDR3nt: TGTGCCAGCAGTTCTGCGGGAGGGCCGGGTATCGAGACCCAGTACTTC

v_gene: TRBV6-6
abundance: few
d_gene: TRBD2
j_gene: TRBJ2-1
CDR3aa: CASSFVAGAYNEQFF
CDR3nt: TGTGCCAGCAGTTTCGTAGCGGGAGCCTACAATGAGCAGTTCTTC

v_gene: TRBV21-1
abundance: few
d_gene: NA
j_gene: TRBJ1-5
CDR3aa: CASSKIEETGLNQPQHF
CDR3nt: TGTGCCAGCAGCAAGATTGAGGAGACAGGGTTGAATCAGCCCCAGCATTTT

v_gene: TRBV10-2
abundance: NA
d_gene: TRBD1
j_gene: TRBJ2-7
CDR3aa: CASRVGTGIYEQYF
CDR3nt: TGCGCCAGCAGGGTGGGGACAGGGATTTACGAGCAGTACTTC

v_gene: TRBV2
abundance: few
d_gene: TRBD1
j_gene: TRBJ1-1
CDR3aa: CARIVQGENTEAFF
CDR3nt: TGTGCCAGGATTGTACAGGGGGAGAACACTGAAGCTTTCTTT

v_gene: TRBV7-9
abundance: many
d_gene: NA
j_gene: TRBJ2-1
CDR3aa: CASSLEPNEQFF
CDR3nt: TGTGCCAGCAGCCTTGAACCGAATGAGCAGTTCTTC

v_gene: TRBV4-1
abundance: many
d_gene: NA
j_gene: TRBJ2-3
CDR3aa: CASSQEPGTEGDTQYF
CDR3nt: TGCGCCAGCAGCCAAGAGCCGGGAACCGAGGGAGATACGCAGTATTTT

v_gene: TRBV20-1
abundance: many
d_gene: NA
j_gene: TRBJ2-7
CDR3aa: CSAREGSANYEQYF
CDR3nt: TGCAGTGCTAGAGAGGGTAGCGCCAACTACGAGCAGTACTTC

v_gene: TRBV27
abundance: few
d_gene: NA
j_gene: TRBJ2-7
CDR3aa: CASIGGLYEQYF
CDR3nt: TGTGCCAGCATTGGGGGTCTCTACGAGCAGTACTTC

v_gene: TRBV5-5
abundance: NA
d_gene: NA
j_gene: TRBJ1-1
CDR3aa: CASRRDTEAFF
CDR3nt: TGTGCCAGCAGAAGAGACACTGAAGCTTTCTTT

v_gene: TRBV6-4
abundance: NA
d_gene: TRBD1
j_gene: TRBJ1-5
CDR3aa: CASRGPDGQGDQPQHF
CDR3nt: TGTGCCAGCAGGGGCCCCGATGGACAGGGAGATCAGCCCCAGCATTTT

v_gene: TRBV7-9
abundance: NA
d_gene: NA
j_gene: TRBJ1-5
CDR3aa: CASSIQGANQPQHF
CDR3nt: TGTGCCAGCAGTATCCAGGGTGCCAATCAGCCCCAGCATTTT

v_gene: TRBV9
abundance: many
d_gene: NA
j_gene: TRBJ1-1
CDR3aa: CASSSGLNTEAFF
CDR3nt: TGTGCCAGCAGCTCGGGTCTGAACACTGAAGCTTTCTTT

v_gene: TRBV7-2
abundance: many
d_gene: NA
j_gene: TRBJ2-1
CDR3aa: CASSFKSGPYNEQFF
CDR3nt: TGTGCCAGCAGCTTTAAAAGTGGTCCCTACAATGAGCAGTTCTTC

v_gene: TRBV7-2
abundance: many
d_gene: NA
j_gene: TRBJ2-4
CDR3aa: CASSLIRDIQYF
CDR3nt: TGTGCCAGCAGCTTGATTAGGGACATTCAGTACTTC

v_gene: TRBV7-6
abundance: few
d_gene: TRBD1
j_gene: TRBJ2-7
CDR3aa: CASSLVGTGLSEQYF
CDR3nt: TGTGCCAGCAGCTTAGTGGGGACAGGGCTATCCGAGCAGTACTTC

v_gene: TRBV18
abundance: many
d_gene: NA
j_gene: TRBJ2-1
CDR3aa: CASSLGREYNEQFF
CDR3nt: TGTGCCAGCTCACTGGGACGGGAGTACAATGAGCAGTTCTTC

v_gene: TRBV30
abundance: many
d_gene: TRBD2
j_gene: TRBJ2-2
CDR3aa: CAWSYLAGPIPNTGELFF
CDR3nt: TGTGCCTGGAGTTATTTAGCGGGACCCATACCTAACACCGGGGAGCTGTTTTTT

v_gene: TRBV6-2/TRBV6-3
abundance: many
d_gene: TRBD1
j_gene: TRBJ2-5
CDR3aa: CASSYVRGRGQQETQYF
CDR3nt: TGTGCCAGCAGTTACGTGAGGGGGCGCGGGCAACAAGAGACCCAGTACTTC

v_gene: TRBV10-3
abundance: NA
d_gene: TRBD2
j_gene: TRBJ2-3
CDR3aa: CAIRETSGRADTQYF
CDR3nt: TGTGCCATCAGAGAAACTAGCGGGAGGGCAGATACGCAGTATTTT

v_gene: TRBV27
abundance: few
d_gene: TRBD2
j_gene: TRBJ2-4
CDR3aa: CASSPSPGLQAKNIQYF
CDR3nt: TGTGCCAGCAGTCCGTCTCCGGGACTACAAGCCAAAAACATTCAGTACTTC

v_gene: TRBV14
abundance: NA
d_gene: NA
j_gene: TRBJ2-3
CDR3aa: CASSHEGRDTQYF
CDR3nt: TGTGCCAGCAGCCATGAGGGTCGAGATACGCAGTATTTT

v_gene: TRBV7-6
abundance: many
d_gene: NA
j_gene: TRBJ2-1
CDR3aa: CASSSRDAQPSYNEQFF
CDR3nt: TGTGCCAGCAGCTCACGGGACGCGCAGCCTTCCTACAATGAGCAGTTCTTC

v_gene: TRBV20-1
abundance: many
d_gene: TRBD2
j_gene: TRBJ2-7
CDR3aa: CSASSLRAGDKTEQYF
CDR3nt: TGCAGTGCTAGTTCACTTAGGGCGGGAGACAAAACAGAGCAGTACTTC

v_gene: TRBV5-6
abundance: many
d_gene: NA
j_gene: TRBJ1-1
CDR3aa: CASSLTPNTEAFF
CDR3nt: TGTGCCAGCAGCTTGACACCGAACACTGAAGCTTTCTTT